This passage covers 11 T cell receptor beta chains from one sample sequenced in a study of blood T cell repertoires in COVID-19. Measured with immunoSEQ multiplex PCR; TCRdb has only the in-frame clones, and not every one. This sample carries about 160,000 clones, 85% of them seen once, and the ten largest clones take 3% to 3.5%. What was sequenced was peripheral blood. The receptors shown here come from a human donor with acute or convalescent COVID-19. The donor label of this sample is uncertain.

This sequence joins TRBV4-1 and TRBJ1-2; D remains ambiguous. The CDR3 has 16 residues. Germline lookup yields CDR1 MGHRA and CDR2 YSYEKL. Between the trimmed V and J ends, which lost 3 bases and 8 bases, there was a span of 22 bases. CDR3 bases: TGCGCCAGCAGCCACCTGAATGGACTTCCACAAGGAGGCTACACCTTC. This codes for CASSHLNGLPQGGYTF.

The rearrangement links TRBV5-4 to TRBJ2-7; TRBD1 might be the D (6 bases). Germline V gene sequence: CDR1 SGHNT, CDR2 YYREEE (reference sequence). V lost 4 bases and J 3 bases, leaving 11 bases between the germline ends. The CDR3 spans 13 residues. The CDR3 protein is CASSPSGVYEQYF. CDR3 bases: TGTGCCAGCAGCCCCTCAGGGGTCTACGAGCAGTACTTC.

There are a few counts of this clone. The rearrangement joins TRBV9 to TRBJ2-6, with D possibly being TRBD1 (6 bases). CDR3 length: 18 amino acids. Germline V gene data show CDR1 as SGDLS and CDR2 as YYNGEE. Trimming left V 3 bases short and J 0 bases short, with 16 bases between. The CDR3 DNA reads as TGTGCCAGCAGCGCATCGAAGGACAGAACCTCTGGGGCCAACGTCCTGACTTTC. It codes for CASSASKDRTSGANVLTF. The full variable domain, rest sourced from reference TRBV9 and TRBJ2-6, is DSGVTQTPKHLITATGQRVTLRCSPRSGDLSVYWYQQSLDQGLQFLIQYYNGEERAKGNILERFSAQQFPDLHSELNLSSLELGDSALYFCASSASKDRTSGANVLTFGAGSRLTVL.

The J gene is TRBJ1-2, the V gene TRBV11-2; TRBD1 agrees at 9 bases. This CDR3 contains 14 residues. Trimming took 4 bases from V and 6 from J; bases not matched to a gene: 6. In germline, CDR1 is SGHAT, CDR2 FQNNGV. This chain's CDR3 is CASSYRDRDDGYTF. DNA for the CDR3: TGTGCCAGCAGCTACCGGGACAGGGATGATGGCTACACCTTC.

The rearrangement joins TRBV7-2 to TRBJ1-2; 8 nucleotides line up with TRBD1. The germline CDR1 and CDR2 sequences are SGHTA and FQGNSA. V shed 4 bases and J 6 bases; nucleotides not matched to a gene: 7. CDR3 length: 14 residues. CDR3 in DNA: TGTGCCAGCAGCTCGCAGGGGGCAGGCGATGGCTACACCTTC. Residues: CASSSQGAGDGYTF.

The chain joins TRBV15 to TRBJ2-1; perhaps TRBD2 as D (5 bases). The CDR3 totals 15 residues. CDR1 and CDR2 from the germline V gene are LNHNV and YYDKDF (reference sequence). Trimming shortened V by 8 bases and J by 4 bases, and 18 bases separated the two germline ends. CDR3: CATSKEKGGYNEQFF. The CDR3 region has the DNA TGTGCCACCTCCAAAGAGAAAGGCGGGTACAATGAGCAGTTCTTC.

The chain uses TRBV9 and TRBJ2-3; 12 bases align to TRBD2. V lost 3 bases, J lost 2 bases, and 10 bases stayed unmatched. The CDR3 contains 18 residues. Germline CDR1 SGDLS, CDR2 YYNGEE. CDR3: CASSAPRTSGDLTDTQYF. DNA of the CDR3: TGTGCCAGCAGCGCGCCCCGGACTAGCGGGGACCTCACAGATACGCAGTATTTT.

The chain combines TRBV19 with TRBJ1-5; the D is unclear. V was pared by 6 bases and J by 4 bases, with 16 bases between. The CDR3 consists of 15 residues. In germline, CDR1 is LNHDA, CDR2 SQIVND (reference sequence). The DNA for the CDR3 is TGTGCCAGTAGAAACTCCTTACTTTTTAATCAGCCCCAGCATTTT. Its protein product is CASRNSLLFNQPQHF. The variable domain in full, with the rest retrieved from reference TRBV19 and TRBJ1-5, is DGGITQSPKYLFRKEGQNVTLSCEQNLNHDAMYWYRQDPGQGLRLIYYSQIVNDFQKGDIAEGYSVSREKKESFPLTVTSAQKNPTAFYLCASRNSLLFNQPQHFGDGTRLSIL.

The rearrangement uses TRBV11-3 and TRBJ2-3, with 10 bases lining up with TRBD2. The junction had 10 bases not matched to a gene; V was cut back by 3 bases and J by 1 base. This CDR3 contains 18 residues. Germline CDR1 SGHNT, CDR2 YENEEA. CDR3 DNA: TGTGCCAGCAGCTTGACTAGCGGGTCTAGTTCCGGCACAGATACGCAGTATTTT. Translated: CASSLTSGSSSGTDTQYF.

The chain has TRBV7-2 and TRBJ1-4; tentatively, D is TRBD1 (5 bases). This CDR3 has 14 residues. Germline assignment: CDR1 SGHTA and CDR2 FQGNSA. V lost 6 bases and J lost 5, with 13 bases in between. CDR3 DNA: TGTGCCAGCAGACGGAGGGGCGGGAATGAAAAACTGTTTTTT. Protein product: CASRRRGGNEKLFF.

This chain links TRBV7-8 with TRBJ1-5; D is ambiguous. V lost 5 bases, J lost 5 bases, and 13 bases lay in between. The CDR3 is 14 residues long. Germline assignment: CDR1 SGHVS and CDR2 FQNEAQ. The CDR3 sequence: CASSPGGPDQPQHF. The CDR3, as DNA: TGTGCCAGCAGCCCCGGAGGGCCGGATCAGCCCCAGCATTTT.